This T cell receptor (beta chain) was recovered during a study of regulatory T cells in long-lasting Graves disease. The time point here: newly diagnosed GD, antithyroid drugs for less than 3 months. RNA extracted from PBMCs served as the sequencing template. Unmatched junction bases numbered 4, after V lost 3 bases and J lost 4 bases. This CDR3 is 16 amino acids long. This clonotype was recorded many times. Building the TCR beta libraries relied on iRepertoire HTBI primers, and CDR3 regions underwent Arm-PCR. MiXCR, run by TCRdb on the multiplex PCR reads, gives a single entry per CDR3 protein. The sample holds 360,000 or so distinct CDR3 sequences, 10% to 15% seen once. A further study also used this sample, focusing on T cells in Graves' hyperthyroidism and ophthalmopathy. From that second work: Separating ophthalmopathy from stable hyperthyroidism was achieved by a 13 V-J model.

The sequenced sample was peripheral blood mononuclear cells (PBMCs), obtained at new diagnosis, from a patient treated with antithyroid drugs. V is TRBV12-3 or TRBV12-4 and J is TRBJ2-2; the match to TRBD2 covers 11 bases. This TCR was sampled from a woman aged 18 to 35 with Graves disease. Here the CDR3 reads CASSLDSGGVTGELFF. The CDR3 DNA is TGTGCCAGCAGTTTGGATAGCGGGGGGGTCACCGGGGAGCTGTTTTTT.